A selection of T cell receptor beta chains follows, all from one sample in a study of blood T cell repertoires in COVID-19. Sequencing was performed with immunoSEQ multiplex PCR; in TCRdb, only in-frame clones are kept and a portion is missing. In the table there are around 300,000 clones, roughly 86% of which are singletons. Source material: PBMCs or T cells enriched from blood (not recorded which). The receptors were sampled from a woman aged 18-29 years who had recovered from COVID-19. The conserved cysteine and the conserved F or W are not part of the CDR3 here. The order of the fields is J gene, V gene, CDR3 protein.

>TRBJ2-5|TRBV2
ASSMPGEETQY
>TRBJ2-7|TRBV28
ASSWPQGDRGSLHEQY
>TRBJ1-3|TRBV18
ASSPSRQGQGGNTIY
>TRBJ2-1|TRBV7-9
ASSTTGAEQF
>TRBJ2-3|TRBV30
AWSPSLGSTQY
>TRBJ2-3|TRBV7-2
ASSSGPSGGRTDTQY
>TRBJ1-6|TRBV7-2
ASSLLGWASYNSPLH
>TRBJ2-7|TRBV5-1
ASRQSGEQY
>TRBJ1-5|TRBV27
ASSFTGGNQPQH
>TRBJ1-2|TRBV5-1
ASSSRPSAGVYGYT
>TRBJ2-7|TRBV28
ASTTNSYEQY
>TRBJ2-7|TRBV9
ASSVADGTGIAYEQY
>TRBJ1-4|TRBV7-9
ASSRTDSLDEKLF
>TRBJ2-7|TRBV12-3/TRBV12-4
ASSLLGRGEQY
>TRBJ1-2|TRBV6-5
ASSYSTTNYGYT
>TRBJ1-2|TRBV30
AWNQGSYGYT
>TRBJ2-7|TRBV11-3
ASSLEGGPYEQY
>TRBJ2-1|TRBV24-1
ATLVVSDSYNEQF